One and the same sample provided the 8 T cell receptor beta chains below, sequenced in a study of shared clonotypes between healthy human individuals. Using immunoSEQ multiplex PCR, the repertoire was profiled, and TCRdb retains in-frame clones only, with some absent. Of 2 million to 2.5 million clones listed, around 92% are singletons. The sample consisted of naive CD4+ T cells from PBMCs. Subset defined: CD45RA+ positively selected. Receptors were obtained from a man between 18 and 35 years old in good health. Some clones in this sample may be carry-over from other donors' samples.

The chain links TRBV29-1 to TRBJ2-7, with 7 bases aligning to TRBD1. This CDR3 has 13 amino acids. The J segment lost 3 bases and the V segment lost 6 bases, leaving 8 bases of the junction unmatched. Looked up from germline, CDR1 is SQVTM and CDR2 is ANQGSEA. The CDR3 nucleotides are TGCAGCGTCTCGGGACAGCATAACTACGAGCAGTACTTC. Translating it yields CSVSGQHNYEQYF.

In this sample, this clone turned up once. The rearrangement links TRBV28 to TRBJ2-3, with TRBD1 identical over 9 bases. Germline CDR1 is MDHEN and CDR2 is SYDVKM. Losses at the gene ends were 3 bases for V and 2 bases for J; bases not matched to a gene: 9. This CDR3 region has 17 residues. CDR3 sequence: CASSFVRTGDYTDTQYF. The CDR3 DNA reads as TGTGCCAGCAGTTTTGTCCGGACAGGGGATTACACAGATACGCAGTATTTT.

The DNA for the CDR3 is TGTGCCAGCAGCTTGGACTTCCAAGAGACCCAGTACTTC. Translating it yields CASSLDFQETQYF. The chain joins TRBV5-6 to TRBJ2-5; unclear D gene. The CDR3 has 13 amino acids. Trimming left V 0 bases short and J 1 base short, with 4 bases between. The germline V gene encodes CDR1 SGHDT and CDR2 YYEEEE.

Points on this clone: Other DNA sequences of this sample code for an identical CDR3. CDR3 protein: CASSLGTGDEQFF. The CDR3 nucleotides read TGTGCCAGCAGCTTGGGGACAGGCGATGAGCAGTTCTTC. The V and J genes are TRBV7-3 and TRBJ2-1, with 8 positions matching TRBD1. Germline V lookup: CDR1 SGHTA, CDR2 FQGTGA. The CDR3 totals 13 residues. V lost 3 bases to trimming and J lost 8 bases; unmatched junction nucleotides: 3. The variable domain in full, completed from reference TRBV7-3 and TRBJ2-1, reads GAGVSQTPSNKVTEKGKYVELRCDPISGHTALYWYRQSLGQGPEFLIYFQGTGAADDSGLPNDRFFAVRPEGSVSTLKIQRTERGDSAVYLCASSLGTGDEQFFGPGTRLTVL.

The J gene is TRBJ1-5, the V gene TRBV19, with D hard to call. Germline V CDR1 and CDR2: LNHDA, SQIVND (reference sequence). V was trimmed by 0 bases and J by 12 bases, leaving 9 bases between them. The CDR3 contains 12 residues. The CDR3 sequence is CASSIDMTGQHF. In nucleotides, the CDR3 is TGTGCCAGTAGTATAGATATGACGGGCCAGCATTTT.

The chain carries TRBV11-2 and TRBJ2-1; 11 bases fit TRBD2. Unmatched junction bases numbered 6, after V lost 4 bases and J lost 7 bases. From germline, CDR1 is SGHAT and CDR2 FQNNGV. The length of the CDR3 is 15 residues. CDR3 amino acids: CASSSTSGNHNEQFF. CDR3 DNA: TGTGCCAGCAGCTCGACTAGCGGGAATCATAATGAGCAGTTCTTC.

In this sample, this clone turned up once. The CDR3 sequence is CASSWDRGLGEKLFF. The CDR3 bases are TGTGCCAGCAGCTGGGACAGGGGGCTAGGAGAAAAACTGTTTTTT. The rearrangement joins TRBV5-4 to TRBJ1-4, with 12 bases aligning to TRBD1. The CDR3 is 15 residues long. V lost 3 bases and J lost 8; bases outside the gene matches: 5. CDR1 and CDR2 (germline): SGHNT, YYREEE (reference sequence).

Remarks on this clone: Other DNA sequences from this sample encode an identical CDR3 as well. The rearrangement links TRBV30 to TRBJ2-1; TRBD2 might be the D (6 bases). The CDR3 extends over 13 amino acids. The V gene's germline CDR1 is GTSNPN and CDR2 SVGIG (reference sequence). Trimming shortened V by 2 bases and J by 4 bases, and 9 bases separated the two germline ends. The CDR3 bases are TGTGCCTGGAGTCCGGGACTTTACAATGAGCAGTTCTTC. It specifies CAWSPGLYNEQFF.